Below are 11 T cell receptor beta chains sequenced from a single sample in a study of blood T cell repertoires in COVID-19. The data were produced by immunoSEQ multiplex PCR, yet TCRdb's version contains in-frame clones alone and is incomplete. The sample contains about 230,000 clones, around four fifths of which appear only once. The material sequenced was peripheral blood. The receptors stem from a woman in her seventies with active or convalescent COVID-19.

The V and J genes are TRBV10-3 and TRBJ2-3; TRBD2 matches 11 bases. J gave up 5 bases and V 0 bases, and 1 base lay outside the gene matches. The CDR3 runs to 15 residues. Germline V gives CDR1 ENHRY, CDR2 SYGVKD. The CDR3 nucleotides read TGTGCCATCAGTGAGTCGCTAGCGGGAGGAGATACGCAGTATTTT. Its translation is CAISESLAGGDTQYF.

This clone appeared once. This chain uses TRBV14 with TRBJ2-1; TRBD2 matches at 7 bases. CDR3 size: 17 residues. CDR1 is SGHDN and CDR2 is FVKESK in the germline V gene. Trimming took 0 bases from V and 5 from J; bases not matched to a gene: 10. The CDR3 protein is CASSQEQLADYNNEQFF. The CDR3 DNA follows: TGTGCCAGCAGCCAAGAACAGCTAGCGGACTATAACAATGAGCAGTTCTTC. Filled out from reference TRBV14 and TRBJ2-1, the complete variable domain reads EAGVTQFPSHSVIEKGQTVTLRCDPISGHDNLYWYRRVMGKEIKFLLHFVKESKQDESGMPNNRFLAERTGGTYSTLKVQPAELEDSGVYFCASSQEQLADYNNEQFFGPGTRLTVL.

This clone was seen a handful of times. This rearrangement joins TRBV5-1 to TRBJ1-1; D not resolved. V dropped 4 bases and J dropped 3 bases, with 10 bases sitting between them. Germline V gene lookup returns CDR1 SGHRS and CDR2 YFSETQ. CDR3 length equals 13 residues. CDR3 DNA: TGCGCCAGCAGCCCCTTACTGGACACTGAAGCTTTCTTT. It translates to CASSPLLDTEAFF.

The chain couples TRBV5-6 to TRBJ2-7; possible D gene TRBD1, 5 bases. V lost 4 bases and J lost 7, with 15 bases in between. The CDR3 is made up of 13 amino acids. In germline, CDR1 is SGHDT, CDR2 YYEEEE. CDR3 in amino acids: CASSATGPREQYF. DNA for the CDR3: TGTGCCAGCAGCGCAACAGGCCCGCGGGAGCAGTACTTC. Based on the CDR3 plus reference TRBV5-6 and TRBJ2-7, the full variable domain is DAGVTQSPTHLIKTRGQQVTLRCSPKSGHDTVSWYQQALGQGPQFIFQYYEEEERQRGNFPDRFSGHQFPNYSSELNVNALLLGDSALYLCASSATGPREQYFGPGTRLTVT.

The V and J genes are TRBV6-6 and TRBJ1-4; D may be TRBD1 (6 bases). Germline V CDR1 and CDR2: MNHNY, SVGAGI (reference sequence). The CDR3 is made up of 16 amino acids. V lost 0 bases and J 8 bases, leaving 16 bases between the germline ends. The CDR3 loop reads CASSYSSVGAGEKLFF. Here the CDR3 DNA reads TGTGCCAGCAGTTACTCGAGTGTGGGGGCAGGAGAAAAACTGTTTTTT.

For this clone: Other nucleotide sequences in the sample specify the same CDR3. The V and J genes are TRBV5-4 and TRBJ1-2; 8 bases are a match to TRBD1. The CDR3 loop spans 13 amino acids. V was clipped by 0 bases and J by 5 bases; unmatched bases: 0. CDR1 is SGHNT, CDR2 YYREEE, per germline (reference sequence). The CDR3 protein is CASSLDRGYGYTF. The CDR3 nucleotides read TGTGCCAGCAGCTTGGACAGGGGGTATGGCTACACCTTC.

CDR3 in amino acids: CASSSGSSGGRTDTQYF. The CDR3 nucleotides are TGCGCCAGCAGCTCGGGCAGTAGCGGGGGACGCACAGATACGCAGTATTTT. The chain links TRBV5-1 to TRBJ2-3, with TRBD2 matching over 9 bases. The CDR3 consists of 17 residues. The V gene's germline CDR1 is SGHRS and CDR2 YFSETQ. The V gene end was trimmed by 3 bases and the J gene end by 1 base; junction bases not matched to a gene: 9.

The chain employs TRBV21-1 and TRBJ1-4. TRBV21-1 is termed a pseudogene. This CDR3 is built from 18 residues. The CDR3 DNA reads TGTGCCAGCAGACCTCTTAAAAGAAATCGGGATGGGGAGGAAAAACTGTTTTTT. Its translation: CASRPLKRNRDGEEKLFF.

The J gene is TRBJ1-2, the V gene TRBV9; D perhaps matches TRBD1 (5 bases). Deletions cut 0 bases from V and 2 bases from J, with 11 bases between. The germline CDR1 and CDR2 sequences are SGDLS and YYNGEE. The CDR3 totals 15 residues. The CDR3: CASSVEGRGNYGYTF. CDR3 sequence (DNA): TGTGCCAGCAGCGTAGAGGGGAGGGGAAACTATGGCTACACCTTC.

The sample holds a few counts of this clone. This sequence joins TRBV7-9 and TRBJ2-1; 9 bases match TRBD2. The ends lost 0 bases at V and 9 bases at J; junction bases unmatched: 3. The CDR3 is 14 residues long. From germline, CDR1 is SEHNR and CDR2 FQNEAQ (reference sequence). The CDR3 nucleotides read TGTGCCAGCAGCTTAGCTAGCGGGAGAGGTGAGCAGTTCTTC. The encoded protein is CASSLASGRGEQFF. The full variable domain, with the rest looked up from reference TRBV7-9 and TRBJ2-1, is DTGVSQNPRHKITKRGQNVTFRCDPISEHNRLYWYRQTLGQGPEFLTYFQNEAQLEKSRLLSDRFSAERPKGSFSTLEIQRTEQGDSAMYLCASSLASGRGEQFFGPGTRLTVL.

The chain joins TRBV3-1 (or the pseudogene TRBV3-2) to TRBJ1-4, with a weak D call TRBD1 (5 bases). Trimming shortened V by 5 bases and J by 4 bases, and 11 bases separated the two germline ends. There are 14 residues in the CDR3. CDR1 and CDR2 from the germline V gene are LGHDT and YNNKEL (reference sequence). Here the CDR3 reads CASSWGSHNEKLFF. The DNA of the CDR3 is TGTGCCAGCAGCTGGGGCAGTCATAATGAAAAACTGTTTTTT.